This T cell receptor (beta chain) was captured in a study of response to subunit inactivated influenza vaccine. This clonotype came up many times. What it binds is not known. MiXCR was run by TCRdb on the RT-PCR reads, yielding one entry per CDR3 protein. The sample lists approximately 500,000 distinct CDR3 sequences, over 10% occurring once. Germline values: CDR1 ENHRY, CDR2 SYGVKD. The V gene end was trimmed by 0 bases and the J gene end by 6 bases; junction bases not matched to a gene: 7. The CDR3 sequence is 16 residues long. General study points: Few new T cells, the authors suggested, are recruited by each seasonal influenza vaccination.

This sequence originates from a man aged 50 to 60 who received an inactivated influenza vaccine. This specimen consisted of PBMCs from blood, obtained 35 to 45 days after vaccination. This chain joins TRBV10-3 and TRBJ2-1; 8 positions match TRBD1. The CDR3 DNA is TGTGCCATCAGTGAGTCTCAACAGGGGGTAAGCAATGAGCAGTTCTTC. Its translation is CAISESQQGVSNEQFF.